The entry that follows covers one T cell receptor beta chain sequence. Germline loops: CDR1 SGHTA, CDR2 FQGTGA. V gave up 5 bases and J gave up 4 bases, with 34 bases separating them. The CDR3 spans 21 residues. This record belongs to a study of blood T cell repertoires in COVID-19. Study details: Material from acute and convalescent COVID-19 was sourced from the United States, Italy and Spain. PBMCs, B-cell-depleted T cells, or T cells were the source of the cDNA or gDNA that made up the material.

Libraries were prepared by immunoSEQ multiplex PCR; TCRdb keeps only in-frame clonotypes and omits some of them. The sample consists of tens of thousands of clones, about 80% of them appearing once. The receptor was derived from a man in his fifties with active or convalescent COVID-19. The chain carries TRBV7-3 and TRBJ2-3; tentatively, D is TRBD1 (6 bases). The sample comprised peripheral blood. The CDR3 bases are TGTGCCAGCAGCGCATTAAAGACCAGATCCCTCATGACCCCAGGGGCAGATACGCAGTATTTT. It yields the protein CASSALKTRSLMTPGADTQYF.